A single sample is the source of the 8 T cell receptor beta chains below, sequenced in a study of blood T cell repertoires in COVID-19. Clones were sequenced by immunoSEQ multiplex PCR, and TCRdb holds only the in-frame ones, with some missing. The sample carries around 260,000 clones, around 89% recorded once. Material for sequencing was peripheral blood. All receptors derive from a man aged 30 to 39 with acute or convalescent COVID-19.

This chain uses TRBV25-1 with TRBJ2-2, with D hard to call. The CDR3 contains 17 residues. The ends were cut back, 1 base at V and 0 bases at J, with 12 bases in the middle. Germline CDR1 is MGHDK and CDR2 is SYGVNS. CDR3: CASSESLLAANTGELFF. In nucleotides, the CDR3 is TGTGCCAGCAGTGAATCGTTACTGGCGGCGAACACCGGGGAGCTGTTTTTT.

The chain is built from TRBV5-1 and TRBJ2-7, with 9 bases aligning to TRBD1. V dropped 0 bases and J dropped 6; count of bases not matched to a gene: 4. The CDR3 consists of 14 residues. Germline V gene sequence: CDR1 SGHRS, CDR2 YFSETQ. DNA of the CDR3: TGCGCCAGCAGCTTGGACAGGGGGCCCTCCGAGCAGTACTTC. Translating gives CASSLDRGPSEQYF.

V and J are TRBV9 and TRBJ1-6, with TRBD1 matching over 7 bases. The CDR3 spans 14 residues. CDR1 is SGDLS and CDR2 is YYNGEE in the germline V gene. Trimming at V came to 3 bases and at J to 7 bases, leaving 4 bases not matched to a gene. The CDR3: CASSATGENSPLHF. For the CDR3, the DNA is TGTGCCAGCAGCGCCACAGGGGAGAATTCACCCCTCCACTTT.

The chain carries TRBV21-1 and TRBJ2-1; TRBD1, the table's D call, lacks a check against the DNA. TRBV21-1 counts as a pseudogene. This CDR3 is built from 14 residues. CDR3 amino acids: CASSSGQKVYEQFF. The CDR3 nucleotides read TGTGCCAGCAGCAGTGGACAGAAGGTCTATGAGCAGTTCTTC.

DNA of the CDR3: TGTGCCAGCTCACCAGACAGGGGCGCACAGCCCCAGCATTTT. Translation gives CASSPDRGAQPQHF. This chain joins TRBV18 and TRBJ1-5; TRBD1 matches 8 bases. V lost 2 bases to trimming and J lost 7 bases; unmatched junction nucleotides: 4. Germline-derived CDR1 and CDR2 are KGHSH and LQKENI. The CDR3 sequence is 14 residues long.

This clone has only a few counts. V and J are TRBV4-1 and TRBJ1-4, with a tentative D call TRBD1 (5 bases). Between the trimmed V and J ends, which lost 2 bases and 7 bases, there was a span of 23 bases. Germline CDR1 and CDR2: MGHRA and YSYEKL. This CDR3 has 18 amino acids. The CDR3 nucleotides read TGCGCCAGCAGCCAAAGCAGGTCCTCTCCTCGGACACGTGAAAAACTGTTTTTT. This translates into CASSQSRSSPRTREKLFF.

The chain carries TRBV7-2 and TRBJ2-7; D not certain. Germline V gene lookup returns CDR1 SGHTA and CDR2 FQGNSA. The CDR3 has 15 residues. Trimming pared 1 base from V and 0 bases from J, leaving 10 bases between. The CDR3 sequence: CASSLGRATSYEQYF. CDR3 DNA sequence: TGTGCCAGCAGCTTAGGTAGAGCGACCTCCTACGAGCAGTACTTC.

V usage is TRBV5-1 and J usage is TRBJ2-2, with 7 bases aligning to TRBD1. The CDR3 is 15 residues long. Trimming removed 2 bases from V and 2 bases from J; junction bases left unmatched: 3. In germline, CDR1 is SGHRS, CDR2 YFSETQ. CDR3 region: CASSFDRVNTGELFF. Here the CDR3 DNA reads TGCGCCAGCAGCTTTGACAGGGTTAACACCGGGGAGCTGTTTTTT.